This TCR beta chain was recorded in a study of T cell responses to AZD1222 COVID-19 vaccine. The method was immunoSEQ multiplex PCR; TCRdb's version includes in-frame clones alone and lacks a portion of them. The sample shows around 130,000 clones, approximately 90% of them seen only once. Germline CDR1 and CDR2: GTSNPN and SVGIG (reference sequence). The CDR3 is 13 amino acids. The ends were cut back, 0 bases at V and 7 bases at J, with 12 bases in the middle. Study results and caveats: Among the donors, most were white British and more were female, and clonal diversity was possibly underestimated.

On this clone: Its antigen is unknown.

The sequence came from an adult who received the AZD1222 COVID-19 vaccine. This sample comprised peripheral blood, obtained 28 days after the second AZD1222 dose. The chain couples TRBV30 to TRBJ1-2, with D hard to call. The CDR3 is CAWSVTVNGGYTF. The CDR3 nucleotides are TGTGCCTGGAGTGTAACGGTTAATGGTGGCTACACCTTC.